This T cell receptor (beta chain) was recovered during a study of early T cells in non-severe SARS-CoV-2 infection. Across the study: Sequencing input comprised bulk RNA from unsorted whole blood; chain pairing was not available.

This clonotype was detected many times. Its specificity is not known. Individual cDNA molecules were tagged with unique molecular identifiers, the study reported. TCRdb reanalysed the 5' RACE reads using MiXCR and keeps one entry per CDR3 protein. Of approximately 66,000 distinct CDR3 sequences listed, under 15% were seen once; the top ten hold 4.5% to 6.5%. The study, taken as a whole, reports: Matching with VDJdb favored anti-spike CD8 responses (missing private and CD4 specificities).

This CDR3 spans 14 amino acids. V lost 0 bases and J 6 bases, leaving 11 bases between the germline ends. The germline gives CDR1 SEHNR, CDR2 FQNEAQ (reference sequence). The receptor was isolated from an adult who was a healthcare worker with PCR-confirmed SARS-CoV-2 infection or an uninfected control (not recorded which). V and J are TRBV7-9 and TRBJ1-1, with D perhaps TRBD1 (5 bases). What was sequenced was whole blood. CDR3 protein: CASSLASSGAEAFF. The CDR3 DNA sequence: TGTGCCAGCAGCTTAGCGTCGTCGGGGGCTGAAGCTTTCTTT.